The next 22 T cell receptor beta chains were all read from a single sample in a study of T cells in Graves' hyperthyroidism and ophthalmopathy. Amplification targeted TCR beta CDR3 regions from RNA transcripts. HTBI primers drove first-round RT-PCR of the TCR CDR3. TCRdb fed the multiplex PCR reads into MiXCR, producing one record per CDR3 protein. In the table there are approximately 530,000 distinct CDR3 sequences, roughly 17% of which are singletons. Sequenced material: blood. These receptors originate from a woman between 18 and 29 years old with Graves' hyperthyroidism.

This clonotype was counted between two and nine times. The CDR3 region has the DNA TGTGCCACCAGTGATTCTGGAAGGGGGCTCACTGAAGCTTTCTTT. Translated, it gives CATSDSGRGLTEAFF. The V and J genes are TRBV24-1 and TRBJ1-1, with 7 bases that match TRBD1. This CDR3 comprises 15 residues. Looked up from germline, CDR1 is KGHDR and CDR2 is SFDVKD. The junction had 6 bases not matched to a gene; V was cut back by 2 bases and J by 4 bases.

V and J are TRBV15 and TRBJ1-4; D ambiguous. Trimming cost V 0 bases and J 4 bases, with 12 bases left between them. CDR1 LNHNV and CDR2 YYDKDF come from the germline V gene (reference sequence). This CDR3 comprises 16 residues. CDR3 protein: CATSRDWVIVNEKLFF. CDR3 nucleotides: TGTGCCACCAGCAGAGATTGGGTGATAGTTAATGAAAAACTGTTTTTT.

This clonotype was picked up a small number of times. The gene calls are TRBV7-3 and TRBJ2-3; TRBD2 aligns across 11 bases. The CDR3 spans 15 residues. Germline V gives CDR1 SGHTA, CDR2 FQGTGA. V shed 5 bases and J 6 bases; nucleotides not matched to a gene: 7. CDR3 nucleotides: TGTGCCAGCAGCCAAACTAGCGGGGGAGGGGATACGCAGTATTTT. It encodes CASSQTSGGGDTQYF. The full variable domain, in which reference TRBV7-3 and TRBJ2-3 provide the parts outside the CDR3, is GAGVSQTPSNKVTEKGKYVELRCDPISGHTALYWYRQSLGQGPEFLIYFQGTGAADDSGLPNDRFFAVRPEGSVSTLKIQRTERGDSAVYLCASSQTSGGGDTQYFGPGTRLTVL.

This clonotype was detected only a few times. This chain uses TRBV4-3 with TRBJ1-2, with D hard to call. Between the trimmed V and J ends, which lost 0 bases and 4 bases, there was a span of 12 bases. This CDR3 contains 15 residues. Germline V CDR1 and CDR2: LGHNA, YSLEER. CDR3 coding DNA: TGCGCCAGCAGCCAAGATACCACGGTATCCTATGGCTACACCTTC. This codes for CASSQDTTVSYGYTF.

This clonotype showed up many times. The rearrangement uses TRBV11-2 and TRBJ2-3, with 14 nucleotides matching TRBD2. Germline V lookup: CDR1 SGHAT, CDR2 FQNNGV. V gave up 0 bases and J gave up 0 bases; unmatched junction bases: 2. The CDR3 extends over 18 amino acids. For the CDR3, the DNA is TGTGCCAGCAGCTTAGAGGGACTAGCGGGAGAAAGCACAGATACGCAGTATTTT. This sequence encodes CASSLEGLAGESTDTQYF.

This clonotype was observed many times. The chain joins TRBV7-2 to TRBJ2-2, with 14 bases matching TRBD2. This CDR3 has 18 amino acids. The junction had 6 bases not matched to a gene; V was cut back by 5 bases and J by 1 base. The V gene's germline CDR1 is SGHTA and CDR2 FQGNSA. As DNA, the CDR3 is TGTGCCAGCAGCCGACTAGCGGGAGGGAGAGGGAACACCGGGGAGCTGTTTTTT. It is translated as CASSRLAGGRGNTGELFF.

This clonotype has at least ten counts. This chain links TRBV5-6 with TRBJ2-7, with D possibly called TRBD1 or TRBD2 (5 bases each). The V gene lost 0 bases and the J gene lost 5 bases, with 18 bases spanning the gap. The CDR3 is made up of 16 amino acids. The germline V gene has CDR1 SGHDT and CDR2 YYEEEE. Written as DNA, the CDR3 is TGTGCCAGCAGCTTGGGGGGGACCGGTTACCGCCACGAGCAGTACTTC. It translates to CASSLGGTGYRHEQYF.

The sample holds many counts of this clonotype. The V call is TRBV6-1, the J call TRBJ2-7; tentatively, D is TRBD1 or TRBD2 (5 bases each). In germline, CDR1 is MNHNS, CDR2 SASEGT. V shed 4 bases and J shed 5 bases, with 6 bases lying between them. CDR3 length: 11 residues. As DNA, the CDR3 is TGTGCCAGCAGTGTGGGACACGAGCAGTACTTC. It yields the protein CASSVGHEQYF.

This rearrangement joins TRBV20-1 to TRBJ2-1; TRBD2 agrees at 8 bases. Germline CDR1 reads DFQATT; CDR2 reads SNEGSKA (reference sequence). This CDR3 region has 16 residues. After removal of 3 bases from V and 8 bases from J, the junction contained 15 bases not matched to a gene. The CDR3 spells CSASPPTSVRGHEQFF. CDR3 bases: TGCAGTGCTAGTCCCCCGACTAGCGTAAGAGGCCATGAGCAGTTCTTC.

This clonotype occurred many times. The chain joins TRBV2 to TRBJ1-5, with D perhaps matching TRBD1 (6 bases). Deletions cut 10 bases from V and 5 bases from J, with 18 bases between. The CDR3 totals 14 residues. Germline CDR1 reads SNHLY; CDR2 reads FYNNEI. The CDR3 DNA reads as TGTGCCACGACTAACGAGGGGGGTCATCAGCCCCAGCATTTT. Its protein product is CATTNEGGHQPQHF.

This clonotype appeared a few times. This chain connects TRBV27 to TRBJ2-2, with unresolved D. Germline V gene data show CDR1 as MNHEY and CDR2 as SMNVEV (reference sequence). Trimming left V 1 base short and J 0 bases short, with 3 bases between. The CDR3 consists of 14 residues. DNA of the CDR3: TGTGCCAGCAGTTTATTCACGAACACCGGGGAGCTGTTTTTT. Amino acids: CASSLFTNTGELFF.

This clonotype was detected only a few times. The V and J genes are TRBV4-1 and TRBJ2-5, with TRBD2 matching 10 bases. The length of the CDR3 is 16 residues. V lost 2 bases and J lost 1; bases outside the gene matches: 4. The V gene's germline CDR1 is MGHRA and CDR2 YSYEKL. CDR3 region: CASSQRIAGGQETQYF. CDR3 nucleotides: TGCGCCAGCAGCCAACGTATAGCGGGGGGCCAAGAGACCCAGTACTTC.

The chain uses TRBV6-2 or TRBV6-3 and TRBJ2-3; D may match TRBD1 or TRBD2 (5 bases each). Between the trimmed V and J ends, which lost 10 bases and 8 bases, there was a span of 13 bases. Germline V lookup: CDR1 MNHEY, CDR2 SVGEGT. The CDR3 loop spans 11 amino acids. This CDR3 reads CATSLGVTQYF. CDR3 in DNA: TGTGCCACCTCTCTGGGGGTTACGCAGTATTTT.

V is TRBV20-1 and J is TRBJ2-1; perhaps TRBD1 as D (6 bases). Germline CDR1 is DFQATT and CDR2 is SNEGSKA (reference sequence). The CDR3 has 12 residues. Trimming removed 3 bases from V and 6 bases from J, with 9 bases in between. The CDR3 region has the DNA TGCAGTGCTAGGAAGGACAGCAATGAGCAGTTCTTC. Translating gives CSARKDSNEQFF.

This clonotype occurred a few times. An end of the junction differs from the germline gene, which may be a read error. This rearrangement joins TRBV6-1 to TRBJ1-1; D is ambiguous. The germline CDR1 and CDR2 sequences are MNHNS and SASEGT. This CDR3 has 14 amino acids. The CDR3 sequence: CASSEKGGNTETFF. For the CDR3, the DNA is TGTGCCAGCAGTGAAAAAGGAGGGAACACTGAAACTTTCTTT.

This clonotype occurred a few times. J is TRBJ2-5 and V is TRBV29-1, with TRBD1 matching 9 bases. Per germline, CDR1 SQVTM and CDR2 ANQGSEA. Unmatched junction bases numbered 4, after V lost 7 bases and J lost 4 bases. The CDR3 runs to 12 residues. In nucleotides, the CDR3 is TGCAGCGGGGGACAGGGTGGAGAGACCCAGTACTTC. Its translation: CSGGQGGETQYF.

This clonotype was seen more than once but under ten times. The chain couples TRBV12-3 or TRBV12-4 to TRBJ2-7; D possibly corresponds to TRBD1 (6 bases). V shed 7 bases and J shed 3 bases, with 13 bases lying between them. This CDR3 comprises 13 residues. CDR3 sequence: CASTFGQHYEQYF. The CDR3 DNA reads TGTGCCAGCACCTTCGGACAGCACTACGAGCAGTACTTC.

The table lists this clonotype with a few counts. The V gene is TRBV13, the J gene TRBJ2-6; D possibly corresponds to TRBD1 (5 bases). The CDR3 spans 17 residues. Trimming removed 6 bases from V and 0 bases from J, with 15 bases in between. Looked up from germline, CDR1 is PRHDT and CDR2 is FYEKMQ (reference sequence). The CDR3 region has the DNA TGTGCCAGCAGTCATCTACGACAGAACTCTGGGGCCAACGTCCTGACTTTC. It codes for CASSHLRQNSGANVLTF.

The J gene is TRBJ2-5, the V gene TRBV12-3 or TRBV12-4; D unresolved. The length of the CDR3 is 14 residues. Trimming removed 6 bases at V and 0 bases at J, with 11 bases between. CDR3: CASSLRLHQETQYF. CDR3 coding DNA: TGTGCCAGCAGCCTTAGGCTCCACCAAGAGACCCAGTACTTC.

DNA of the CDR3: TGTGCCAGCAGCCAAGGGCCCTCAAATAGGGTCACCGGGGAGCTGTTTTTT. Protein: CASSQGPSNRVTGELFF. This chain uses TRBV4-2 with TRBJ2-2; no reliable D call. The CDR3 loop spans 17 amino acids. V was trimmed by 1 base and J by 4 bases, leaving 16 bases between them. CDR1 and CDR2 from the germline V gene are LGHNA and YNFKEQ.

This clonotype was observed many times. The rearrangement joins TRBV6-5 to TRBJ1-1; D uncertain. V was clipped by 2 bases and J by 5 bases, with 18 bases between them. Germline CDR1 is MNHEY and CDR2 is SVGAGI. CDR3 length: 16 residues. Written as DNA, the CDR3 is TGTGCCAGCAGTTACAACCAGTTGAGGGTAGGGACTGAAGCTTTCTTT. This encodes CASSYNQLRVGTEAFF.

This clonotype was recorded many times. The chain combines TRBV12-3 or TRBV12-4 with TRBJ2-1, with TRBD2 identical over 8 bases. With 6 bases clipped from V and 4 bases from J, the junction kept 5 bases outside the gene matches. The CDR3 extends over 14 amino acids. Written as DNA, the CDR3 is TGTGCCAGCAGGCAAGCGGGAGTTTACAATGAGCAGTTCTTC. Its translation: CASRQAGVYNEQFF.